The subject of this entry is one T cell receptor (beta chain). Its antigen is unidentified. The entry originates in a study of CD8+CD57+ T cells in acquired aplastic anemia. Study-level information: Sorted CD4+ and CD8+ cells gave an average of roughly 3 ug of DNA.

General observations from the study: There were around 28 CD8+ CDR3 sequences that occurred in both patients and controls. Significance was not reached for CD8+ Simpson's diversity between patients and controls.

Researchers used genomic DNA as the template to profile TCR beta VDJ and CDR3. TCRdb itself ran the reads through MiXCR, one entry per CDR3 protein. This table has 150,000 to 200,000 distinct CDR3 sequences, around 60% appearing once. Sequencing was done on a sample of sorted CD4+, CD8+, or CD8+CD57+ T cells (not recorded which) from PBMCs. The TCR comes from a human donor in good health.

The CDR3 region has the DNA TGCGCCAGCAGCCAATCCCCCGGGAATGAGCAGTTCTTC. It is translated as CASSQSPGNEQFF. The genes are TRBV4-1 and TRBJ2-1; D not resolved. The CDR3 is 13 residues long. Germline V gene lookup returns CDR1 MGHRA and CDR2 YSYEKL. V lost 2 bases to trimming and J lost 7 bases, with 9 bases between them.